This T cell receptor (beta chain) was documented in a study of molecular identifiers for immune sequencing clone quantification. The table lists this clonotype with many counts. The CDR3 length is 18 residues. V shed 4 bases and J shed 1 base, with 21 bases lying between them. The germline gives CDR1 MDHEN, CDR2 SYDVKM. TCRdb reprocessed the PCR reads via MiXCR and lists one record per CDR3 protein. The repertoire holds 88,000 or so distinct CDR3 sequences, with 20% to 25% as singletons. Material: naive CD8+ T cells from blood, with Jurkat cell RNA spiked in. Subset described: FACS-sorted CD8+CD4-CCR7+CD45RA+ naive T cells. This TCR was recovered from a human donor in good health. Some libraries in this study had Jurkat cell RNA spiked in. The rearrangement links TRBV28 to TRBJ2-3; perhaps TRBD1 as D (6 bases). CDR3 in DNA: TGTGCCAGCAGTTCTCTACCTCTTTACAGGGCCCGCACAGATACGCAGTATTTT. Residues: CASSSLPLYRARTDTQYF.